What follows are 25 T cell receptor beta chains derived from one specimen sequenced in a study of Ad26.COV2.S vaccination and SARS-CoV-2 variants. Using immunoSEQ multiplex PCR, the repertoire was profiled, and TCRdb retains in-frame clones only, with some absent. The table lists 150,000 to 200,000 clones, 70% to 90% of them singletons. The sample in question was peripheral blood, obtained after recovery from COVID-19. These receptors were collected from a human donor who had recovered from COVID-19.

The CDR3 DNA is TGTGCCAGCAGCCTGGGGGGGGCAGGAGGCTACACCTTC. Translating gives CASSLGGAGGYTF. The chain links TRBV27 to TRBJ1-2; perhaps TRBD1 as D (6 bases). V dropped 6 bases and J dropped 8 bases, with 16 bases sitting between them. Germline V gives CDR1 MNHEY, CDR2 SMNVEV (reference sequence). This CDR3 contains 13 residues.

The rearrangement uses TRBV10-3 and TRBJ2-5; unclear D gene. Germline V gene sequence: CDR1 ENHRY, CDR2 SYGVKD. The CDR3 runs to 18 residues. Deletions cut 0 bases from V and 2 bases from J, with 19 bases between. The CDR3 region has the DNA TGTGCCATCAGTGAGTCGAGCTGGAACATTACCGCGCAAGAGACCCAGTACTTC. Its translation is CAISESSWNITAQETQYF.

The V and J genes are TRBV6-4 and TRBJ1-6, with 8 bases identical to TRBD1. With V trimmed by 6 bases and J by 5 bases, 6 bases remained unmatched. CDR3 length: 15 residues. CDR1 is MRHNA and CDR2 is SNTAGT in the germline V gene. The CDR3 loop reads CASSVGGQDNSPLHF. The CDR3 DNA reads TGTGCCAGCAGCGTCGGGGGACAGGATAATTCACCCCTCCACTTT.

The gene calls are TRBV19 and TRBJ2-1; no clear D gene. The CDR3 is made up of 13 amino acids. CDR1 is LNHDA, CDR2 SQIVND, per germline (reference sequence). Trimming removed 8 bases from V and 0 bases from J, with 8 bases in between. Here the CDR3 DNA reads TGTGCCAGTTCGATAAGCTCCTACAATGAGCAGTTCTTC. Its translation is CASSISSYNEQFF.

The rearrangement links TRBV27 to TRBJ2-5, with 8 bases that match TRBD2. V was clipped by 5 bases and J by 3 bases; unmatched bases: 11. Germline V gene data show CDR1 as MNHEY and CDR2 as SMNVEV (reference sequence). The length of the CDR3 is 16 residues. Here the CDR3 reads CASSPAHPGLEETQYF. As DNA, the CDR3 is TGTGCCAGCAGTCCTGCCCATCCGGGACTAGAAGAGACCCAGTACTTC.

The genes are TRBV27 and TRBJ1-2; a possible D gene is TRBD1 (5 bases). Trimming left V 4 bases short and J 3 bases short, with 18 bases between. Per germline, CDR1 MNHEY and CDR2 SMNVEV (reference sequence). The CDR3 extends over 16 amino acids. The CDR3 sequence is CASSSPGPTKDYGYTF. The CDR3 coding sequence is TGTGCCAGCAGTTCCCCGGGACCCACGAAGGACTATGGCTACACCTTC.

The chain joins TRBV6-5 to TRBJ2-7; 9 nucleotides match TRBD1. V lost 6 bases to trimming and J lost 5 bases; unmatched junction nucleotides: 11. The CDR3 is made up of 15 amino acids. The V gene's germline CDR1 is MNHEY and CDR2 SVGAGI. The CDR3 nucleotides read TGTGCCAGCAGCCTCGGGGACAGGGCAAACCACGAGCAGTACTTC. The encoded protein is CASSLGDRANHEQYF.

V is TRBV19 and J is TRBJ2-1; 11 nucleotides align to TRBD2. Germline V gives CDR1 LNHDA, CDR2 SQIVND (reference sequence). The V gene end was trimmed by 2 bases and the J gene end by 7 bases; junction bases not matched to a gene: 16. The CDR3 is 19 residues long. CDR3 sequence reads: CASSILGLAGGHGANEQFF. The CDR3, as DNA: TGTGCCAGTAGTATATTGGGTCTAGCGGGGGGTCATGGGGCGAATGAGCAGTTCTTC.

The chain carries TRBV7-9 and TRBJ2-1; 16 nucleotides match TRBD2. The length of the CDR3 is 16 residues. Trimming cost V 3 bases and J 8 bases; bases outside gene matches: 4. CDR1 and CDR2 (germline): SEHNR, FQNEAQ (reference sequence). The CDR3 nucleotides read TGTGCCAGCAGCTTGGGACTAGCGGGAGGGCCCGATGAGCAGTTCTTC. This encodes CASSLGLAGGPDEQFF.

The chain is built from TRBV5-6 and TRBJ2-7; D is undetermined. Per germline, CDR1 SGHDT and CDR2 YYEEEE. This CDR3 region has 13 residues. The V and J ends lost 3 bases and 2 bases respectively, with 9 bases between them. As DNA, the CDR3 is TGTGCCAGCAGCTCCTCTTTAGCCTACGAGCAGTACTTC. Protein product: CASSSSLAYEQYF.

As for this clone: This sample also contains other DNA sequences that code for the same CDR3. The chain joins TRBV3-1 (or the pseudogene TRBV3-2) to TRBJ2-7; D not certain. Germline assignment: CDR1 LGHDT and CDR2 YNNKEL (reference sequence). V was clipped by 1 base and J by 5 bases, with 12 bases between them. This CDR3 region has 14 residues. CDR3 sequence (DNA): TGTGCCAGCAGCCAAGGGGGATTTAGCAACGAGCAGTACTTC. Its protein product is CASSQGGFSNEQYF.

The chain couples TRBV7-3 to TRBJ2-3, with a weak D call TRBD2 (7 bases). The CDR3 runs 15 residues. Germline V CDR1 and CDR2: SGHTA, FQGTGA. Trimming shortened V by 3 bases and J by 3 bases, and 13 bases separated the two germline ends. CDR3 residues: CASSLDSGVTDTQYF. The CDR3 DNA sequence: TGTGCCAGCAGCTTGGACAGCGGGGTTACAGATACGCAGTATTTT.

V usage is TRBV12-3 or TRBV12-4 and J usage is TRBJ2-5, with D possibly TRBD1 on 6 matching bases. Trimming took off 5 bases at V and 4 bases at J, with 8 bases between the two ends. The CDR3 runs 12 residues. CDR3 DNA sequence: TGTGCCAGCAGTACGACAGGAGAGACCCAGTACTTC. Amino acid sequence: CASSTTGETQYF.

The rearrangement links TRBV19 to TRBJ2-4, with a possible D match to TRBD1 (5 bases). CDR3 size: 15 residues. Germline CDR1 reads LNHDA; CDR2 reads SQIVND (reference sequence). V gave up 7 bases and J gave up 1 base, with 14 bases separating them. CDR3 amino acids: CASTPAKGAKNIQYF. The CDR3 nucleotides are TGTGCCAGTACCCCCGCCAAGGGGGCCAAAAACATTCAGTACTTC.

The chain carries TRBV7-9 and TRBJ2-7; TRBD2 matches 11 bases. V was pared by 5 bases and J by 3 bases, with 6 bases of the junction left unmatched. There are 15 residues in the CDR3. From germline, CDR1 is SEHNR and CDR2 FQNEAQ (reference sequence). The CDR3 coding sequence is TGTGCCAGCAGCCCATTCCTAGCGGGGGGCTACGAGCAGTACTTC. Protein sequence: CASSPFLAGGYEQYF.

The chain combines TRBV5-4 with TRBJ2-7, with TRBD2 matching over 16 bases. The CDR3 is made up of 16 amino acids. V was clipped by 4 bases and J by 2 bases; unmatched bases: 3. Germline CDR1 reads SGHNT; CDR2 reads YYREEE (reference sequence). The CDR3 region is CASSSGTSGRAYEQYF. Written as DNA, the CDR3 is TGTGCCAGCAGCAGCGGGACTAGCGGGAGGGCCTACGAGCAGTACTTC.

The count of this clone is one. The gene calls are TRBV5-1 and TRBJ2-5; 8 positions match TRBD1. The J segment lost 2 bases and the V segment lost 5 bases, leaving 5 bases of the junction unmatched. The CDR3 runs 14 residues. Germline V lookup: CDR1 SGHRS, CDR2 YFSETQ. The CDR3 nucleotides read TGCGCCAGCAGGCAGGGGGCTCGGCAAGAGACCCAGTACTTC. Residues: CASRQGARQETQYF.

The chain recombines TRBV2 with TRBJ1-6; D perhaps matches TRBD1 (6 bases). This CDR3 is built from 17 residues. V dropped 4 bases and J dropped 0 bases, with 13 bases sitting between them. The germline V gene encodes CDR1 SNHLY and CDR2 FYNNEI. CDR3 residues: CASSGARGISYNSPLHF. CDR3 bases: TGTGCCAGCAGTGGAGCTAGGGGGATCTCCTATAATTCACCCCTCCACTTT.

The CDR3: CASSLKAGWNEQFF. The DNA of the CDR3 is TGTGCCAGCAGCTTAAAGGCAGGGTGGAATGAGCAGTTCTTC. This chain uses TRBV7-2 with TRBJ2-1, with D tentatively TRBD1 (5 bases). Germline assignment: CDR1 SGHTA and CDR2 FQGNSA. The V end lost 2 bases, the J end lost 7 bases, and 12 bases lay between the germline ends. This CDR3 has 14 amino acids.

The chain joins TRBV5-5 to TRBJ2-7, with TRBD1 identical over 9 bases. The junction had 2 bases not matched to a gene; V was cut back by 0 bases and J by 1 base. The CDR3 length is 15 residues. Germline-derived CDR1 and CDR2 are SGHKS and YYEKEE (reference sequence). The DNA for the CDR3 is TGTGCCAGCAGCTTGGGAGGACAGGGGTCCTACGAGCAGTACTTC. Protein product: CASSLGGQGSYEQYF.

This sequence joins TRBV6-5 and TRBJ2-1; TRBD1 might be the D (6 bases). Deletions cut 7 bases from V and 7 bases from J, with 17 bases between. The V gene's germline CDR1 is MNHEY and CDR2 SVGAGI. The CDR3 runs to 14 residues. The CDR3 here is CASTTGHRPNEQFF. In DNA form, the CDR3 reads TGTGCCAGCACCACGGGACATCGGCCTAATGAGCAGTTCTTC.

The chain combines TRBV10-1 with TRBJ2-4, with TRBD2 matching over 7 bases. CDR3 length: 12 residues. The germline gives CDR1 WNHNN, CDR2 SYGVQD (reference sequence). The trim removed 6 bases at V and 11 bases at J, leaving 7 bases unmatched. The CDR3 here is CASSASGGVQYF. The CDR3 DNA reads TGCGCCAGCAGCGCCTCGGGGGGAGTTCAGTACTTC.

The rearrangement links TRBV11-2 to TRBJ2-7; unclear D gene. The CDR3 contains 12 residues. The ends were cut back, 0 bases at V and 5 bases at J, with 5 bases in the middle. Per germline, CDR1 SGHAT and CDR2 FQNNGV. Written as DNA, the CDR3 is TGTGCCAGCAGCTTAGATTGGGACGAGCAGTACTTC. Its translation: CASSLDWDEQYF.

The rearrangement uses TRBV30 and TRBJ1-2, with TRBD1 matching 10 bases. The CDR3 contains 16 residues. V lost 0 bases and J lost 7; bases outside the gene matches: 11. Germline-derived CDR1 and CDR2 are GTSNPN and SVGIG (reference sequence). The CDR3 DNA follows: TGTGCCTGGAGTGTACTCCCGGGACAGGGGAGAGGTGGCTACACCTTC. Translating gives CAWSVLPGQGRGGYTF.

This clone was seen a handful of times. The chain recombines TRBV7-3 with TRBJ2-7; 9 bases are shared with TRBD1. The CDR3 contains 14 residues. Losses at the gene ends were 5 bases for V and 5 bases for J; bases not matched to a gene: 7. Germline CDR1 and CDR2: SGHTA and FQGTGA. DNA of the CDR3: TGTGCCAGCAGCCTCGGACAGGGGTCACACGAGCAGTACTTC. Amino acids: CASSLGQGSHEQYF.